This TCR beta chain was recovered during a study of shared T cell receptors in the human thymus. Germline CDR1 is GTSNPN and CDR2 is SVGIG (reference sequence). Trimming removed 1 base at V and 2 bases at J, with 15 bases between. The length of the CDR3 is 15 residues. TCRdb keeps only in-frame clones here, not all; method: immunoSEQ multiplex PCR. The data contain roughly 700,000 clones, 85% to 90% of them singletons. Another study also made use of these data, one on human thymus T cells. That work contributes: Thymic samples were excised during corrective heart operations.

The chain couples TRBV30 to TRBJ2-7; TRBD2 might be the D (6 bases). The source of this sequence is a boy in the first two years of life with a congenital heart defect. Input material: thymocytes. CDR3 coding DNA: TGTGCCTGGAGTGCCGACGCTAGCGTTCCCTACGAGCAGTACTTC. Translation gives CAWSADASVPYEQYF.